The TCR beta chain under discussion was sequenced for a study of cytomegalovirus exposure and HLA in healthy donors. TCRdb keeps only in-frame clones here, not all; method: immunoSEQ multiplex PCR. The data show approximately 140,000 clones, roughly nine tenths seen once. Deletions cut 7 bases from V and 4 bases from J, with 16 bases between. The CDR3 spans 14 residues. Looked up from germline, CDR1 is SGHVS and CDR2 is FQNEAQ. The sequenced sample was PBMCs. The chain is built from TRBV7-8 and TRBJ1-1; the D gene is possibly TRBD1 (5 bases). This receptor was identified in a man younger than 35 in good health and CMV-seronegative. CDR3 DNA: TGTGCCAGCACCTTTACAGGTTCGGTCACTGAAGCTTTCTTT. Translation gives CASTFTGSVTEAFF.